The 18 T cell receptor beta chains below were found in one sample sequenced in a study of identical twins. One entry per CDR3 protein, called by TCRdb with MiXCR from the 5' RACE reads. Among 450,000 to 650,000 distinct CDR3 sequences listed, about 15% were seen once. These data were likewise used in another study, on yellow fever vaccine responses in identical twins.

Sequencing was carried out using CD4+ T cells sorted from blood. The receptor set was obtained from a woman in her late teens or twenties in good health.

This clonotype occurred a few times. The gene calls are TRBV15 and TRBJ2-1, with 13 bases fitting TRBD2. Germline trimming cut 3 bases from V and 0 bases from J; bases unmatched to any gene: 5. The germline gives CDR1 LNHNV, CDR2 YYDKDF (reference sequence). This CDR3 has 18 amino acids. The CDR3 bases are TGTGCCACCAGCAGGTCCACTAGCGGGAGGGCCTCCTACAATGAGCAGTTCTTC. It encodes CATSRSTSGRASYNEQFF.

This clonotype was detected a few times. The chain employs TRBV6-1 and TRBJ2-6; D is possibly TRBD1 (6 bases). CDR1 and CDR2 from the germline V gene are MNHNS and SASEGT. The V gene lost 6 bases and the J gene lost 4 bases, with 16 bases spanning the gap. The CDR3 extends over 16 amino acids. Here the CDR3 DNA reads TGTGCCAGCAGATCCGGGACAACCTTAGGGGCCAACGTCCTGACTTTC. This gives the protein CASRSGTTLGANVLTF.

This clonotype was seen more than once but under ten times. The J gene is TRBJ2-3, the V gene TRBV15; TRBD2 matches at 7 bases. J gave up 6 bases and V 1 base, and 4 bases lay outside the gene matches. The CDR3 totals 14 residues. Germline assignment: CDR1 LNHNV and CDR2 YYDKDF (reference sequence). CDR3 sequence: CATSRARGSDTQYF. CDR3 DNA: TGTGCCACCAGCAGAGCTCGCGGGAGCGATACGCAGTATTTT.

V usage is TRBV28 and J usage is TRBJ2-1; 7 nucleotides agree with TRBD2. Trimming cost V 1 base and J 7 bases; bases outside gene matches: 7. The CDR3 totals 15 residues. CDR1 and CDR2 (germline): MDHEN, SYDVKM. The CDR3 loop is CASSLSAGVGNEQFF. The CDR3 coding sequence is TGTGCCAGCAGTTTATCGGCGGGAGTGGGTAATGAGCAGTTCTTC. Variable domain in full (rest from reference TRBV28 and TRBJ2-1): DVKVTQSSRYLVKRTGEKVFLECVQDMDHENMFWYRQDPGLGLRLIYFSYDVKMKEKGDIPEGYSVSREKKERFSLILESASTNQTSMYLCASSLSAGVGNEQFFGPGTRLTVL.

The J gene is TRBJ1-5, the V gene TRBV19, with a tentative D call TRBD1 (5 bases). CDR1 and CDR2 from the germline V gene are LNHDA and SQIVND (reference sequence). Trimming removed 1 base from V and 9 bases from J, with 10 bases in between. This CDR3 has 13 residues. CDR3 protein: CASSIGGAGPQHF. The DNA for the CDR3 is TGTGCCAGTAGTATAGGAGGGGCAGGGCCCCAGCATTTT.

This clonotype was counted only a few times. This chain links TRBV12-3 or TRBV12-4 with TRBJ1-1; tentatively, D is TRBD1 (5 bases). The CDR3 loop spans 14 amino acids. Trimming left V 5 bases short and J 5 bases short, with 15 bases between. The CDR3 region is CASSNVGGWTEAFF. CDR3 DNA: TGTGCCAGCAGTAATGTGGGGGGTTGGACTGAAGCTTTCTTT.

This clonotype was counted only a few times. The chain recombines TRBV3-1 with TRBJ1-5, with unresolved D. Germline CDR1 and CDR2: LGHDT and YNNKEL (reference sequence). The CDR3 has 14 residues. The germline V and J ends were trimmed by 1 base and 2 bases, with 6 bases remaining between them. CDR3 residues: CASSQVQGNQPQHF. DNA for the CDR3: TGTGCCAGCAGCCAAGTGCAGGGCAATCAGCCCCAGCATTTT.

This clonotype was recorded a few times. The gene calls are TRBV19 and TRBJ1-5, with 9 bases identical to TRBD1. The CDR3 has 15 residues. Germline CDR1 is LNHDA and CDR2 is SQIVND (reference sequence). J was trimmed by 5 bases and V by 7 bases; bases with no gene match: 9. The CDR3 coding sequence is TGTGCCAGTAACGTACCGGGACAGGGACATCAGCCCCAGCATTTT. This translates into CASNVPGQGHQPQHF.

Many counts were recorded for this clonotype. The chain recombines TRBV2 with TRBJ2-3, with 10 bases fitting TRBD2. Germline lookup yields CDR1 SNHLY and CDR2 FYNNEI. V gave up 6 bases and J gave up 7 bases; unmatched junction bases: 13. This CDR3 is 16 amino acids long. The CDR3 bases are TGTGCCAGCAGCCAGCTTACCGGGACTAGCGTATATACGCAGTATTTT. This codes for CASSQLTGTSVYTQYF.

This chain links TRBV28 with TRBJ2-1; 8 bases map to TRBD1. Germline CDR1 is MDHEN and CDR2 is SYDVKM. CDR3 length equals 16 residues. V dropped 6 bases and J dropped 8; count of bases not matched to a gene: 15. Here the CDR3 reads CASSTPRQGKGDEQFF. The CDR3 nucleotides are TGTGCCAGCAGCACCCCTAGACAGGGGAAAGGGGATGAGCAGTTCTTC.

V is TRBV5-1 and J is TRBJ2-7; 11 bases agree with TRBD1. Germline lookup yields CDR1 SGHRS and CDR2 YFSETQ. V lost 5 bases, J lost 6 bases, and 7 bases stayed unmatched. The CDR3 runs 14 residues. CDR3 sequence (DNA): TGCGCCAGCAGAGTTGGGACAGGGGGTGGCGAGCAGTACTTC. Amino acid sequence: CASRVGTGGGEQYF.

For the CDR3, the DNA is TGTGCCAGCAGTTTATGGTGGGCCGGGGAGGGGGCCAACGTCCTGACTTTC. Amino acid sequence: CASSLWWAGEGANVLTF. V is TRBV28 and J is TRBJ2-6; D may be TRBD2 (5 bases). Germline values: CDR1 MDHEN, CDR2 SYDVKM. The CDR3 contains 17 residues. With 0 bases removed from V and 4 bases from J, the gap between germline ends came to 13 bases. The variable domain in full, completed from reference TRBV28 and TRBJ2-6, reads DVKVTQSSRYLVKRTGEKVFLECVQDMDHENMFWYRQDPGLGLRLIYFSYDVKMKEKGDIPEGYSVSREKKERFSLILESASTNQTSMYLCASSLWWAGEGANVLTFGAGSRLTVL.

V gene TRBV6-1 combines with J gene TRBJ2-2; no clear D gene. V lost 6 bases to trimming and J lost 2 bases, with 13 bases between them. CDR3 size: 15 residues. Per germline, CDR1 MNHNS and CDR2 SASEGT. In DNA, the CDR3 is TGTGCCAGCAGATCGGGTGAGGCAAACACCGGGGAGCTGTTTTTT. It translates to CASRSGEANTGELFF.

This clonotype was seen a few times. The chain recombines TRBV7-9 with TRBJ2-1, with 11 bases fitting TRBD2. Germline trimming cut 2 bases from V and 8 bases from J; bases unmatched to any gene: 8. The CDR3 length is 16 residues. Germline-derived CDR1 and CDR2 are SEHNR and FQNEAQ (reference sequence). The DNA for the CDR3 is TGTGCCAGCAGCTTACTACTAGCGGGAGTCGTCCATGAGCAGTTCTTC. It is translated as CASSLLLAGVVHEQFF.

The CDR3 sequence: CASSFSTSRVYNEQFF. CDR3 in DNA: TGTGCCAGCAGTTTTAGTACCTCGAGGGTGTACAATGAGCAGTTCTTC. V usage is TRBV12-3 or TRBV12-4 and J usage is TRBJ2-1; TRBD2 might be the D (5 bases). Trimming stripped 3 bases from V and 4 bases from J, with 16 bases between. The CDR3 covers 16 residues.

This clonotype was found a few times. The chain joins TRBV10-3 to TRBJ2-2; 9 bases are shared with TRBD1. The ends lost 7 bases at V and 5 bases at J; junction bases unmatched: 14. This CDR3 has 17 residues. Germline V gives CDR1 ENHRY, CDR2 SYGVKD. This CDR3 reads CAIKNQGDRVGTGELFF. As DNA, the CDR3 is TGTGCCATCAAGAATCAAGGGGACAGGGTTGGGACCGGGGAGCTGTTTTTT.

This clonotype was picked up a small number of times. V usage is TRBV7-2 and J usage is TRBJ1-5; perhaps TRBD1 as D (6 bases). Germline V gene data show CDR1 as SGHTA and CDR2 as FQGNSA. Trimming removed 2 bases at V and 1 base at J, with 9 bases between. This CDR3 contains 15 residues. The CDR3 sequence is CASSLIGQSNQPQHF. CDR3 DNA sequence: TGTGCCAGCAGCTTAATTGGACAGAGCAATCAGCCCCAGCATTTT.

This clonotype was seen only a few times. The rearrangement uses TRBV6-5 and TRBJ2-7; 11 bases match TRBD2. There are 14 residues in the CDR3. V lost 5 bases to trimming and J lost 3 bases; unmatched junction nucleotides: 3. CDR1 and CDR2 (germline): MNHEY, SVGAGI. DNA for the CDR3: TGTGCCAGCAGTACTGGACTAGCGGGCTACGAGCAGTACTTC. Translated, it gives CASSTGLAGYEQYF.